This T cell receptor beta chain was profiled in a study of sequential checkpoint blockade in melanoma. At the level of the study: Both treatment sequences were followed by maintenance nivolumab.

Treatment of the sample: randomized to nivolumab then ipilimumab (arm A) or the reverse (arm B). Sorted cells were live CD3+CD8+, lacking CD19 and CD56, from PBMCs. Method: immunoSEQ multiplex PCR; TCRdb's copy keeps in-frame clones and lacks some. Of 13,000 to 15,000 clones listed, about 55% are singletons. With 8 bases clipped from V and 8 bases from J, the junction kept 8 bases outside the gene matches. The CDR3 is made up of 12 amino acids. Germline assignment: CDR1 MNHEY and CDR2 SMNVEV (reference sequence). This specimen consisted of CD8+ T cells sorted from blood (inferred from file names), obtained from a patient given nivolumab and ipilimumab in sequence. This clonotype was sampled from a human donor with melanoma. The V call is TRBV27, the J call TRBJ1-2, with TRBD1 matching 7 bases. The CDR3 DNA sequence: TGTGCCAGCGTGACAGGGACGGGCGGCTACACCTTC. It specifies CASVTGTGGYTF.